Listed below are T cell receptor beta chains from one sample, sequenced in a study of T cell responses to AZD1222 COVID-19 vaccine. Profiled with immunoSEQ multiplex PCR; TCRdb holds only in-frame clones, not every one. The repertoire consists of about 150,000 clones, with 85% to 95% occurring once and the leading ten covering 2% to 2.5%. The specimen was peripheral blood, collected on day 0 of AZD1222 vaccination. These receptors all stem from an adult in good health. Each CDR3 is given with its conserved first and last residue. The D gene is left open where the match is weak. A row's size may be missing; if present it is once, few, many or a size class.

j_call | clone_size | d_call | v_call | cdr3_nt | cdr3_aa
TRBJ1-6 | - | TRBD1 | TRBV18 | TGTGCCAGCTCACCGTCTAAAGGGGGCGATTCACCCCTCCACTTT | CASSPSKGGDSPLHF
TRBJ2-5 | - | - | TRBV4-1 | TGCGCCAGCAGCCAAGAAGAAGGGTCGGGGACCCAGTACTTC | CASSQEEGSGTQYF
TRBJ2-7 | - | TRBD2 | TRBV5-1 | TGCGCCAGCAGCTCGGGTAGCGGGGGGGCCGCCTACGAGCAGTACTTC | CASSSGSGGAAYEQYF
TRBJ2-2 | - | - | TRBV12-5 | TGTGCTAGTGGTCCCGGGGCCGGGGAGCTGTTTTTT | CASGPGAGELFF
TRBJ2-3 | - | TRBD2 | TRBV7-9 | TGTGCCAGCAGCAATAGCGGGACTGGGACGCAGTATTTT | CASSNSGTGTQYF
TRBJ1-6 | - | - | TRBV6-2/TRBV6-3 | TGTGCCAGCAGTTACTCCTCGGGGGGAGTTTCACCCCTCCACTTT | CASSYSSGGVSPLHF
TRBJ2-3 | - | TRBD2 | TRBV18 | TGTGCCAGCTCACCACCGACTAGCGGGAGGACATTCACAGATACGCAGTATTTT | CASSPPTSGRTFTDTQYF
TRBJ1-6 | - | TRBD1 | TRBV25-1 | TGTGCCAGCAGTGGGCAGGGGGGTTCACCCCTCCACTTT | CASSGQGGSPLHF
TRBJ1-1 | - | - | TRBV27 | TGTGCCAGCGGAAACAGGGTTACGAACACTGAAGCTTTCTTT | CASGNRVTNTEAFF
TRBJ2-7 | - | - | TRBV27 | TGTGCCAGCAGCCCTAATGGGGACTACGAGCAGTACTTC | CASSPNGDYEQYF
TRBJ1-1 | - | - | TRBV27 | TGTGCCAGCATTAGGGTCCGGGGGGTGAACACTGAAGCTTTCTTT | CASIRVRGVNTEAFF
TRBJ2-7 | - | - | TRBV5-4 | TGTGCCAGCAGCTTGGGTCAGGGGACTTCCTACGAGCAGTACTTC | CASSLGQGTSYEQYF
TRBJ1-5 | - | TRBD1 | TRBV28 | TGTGCCAGCCTGCCAGGGGGGGCGAGCAATCAGCCCCAGCATTTT | CASLPGGASNQPQHF
TRBJ2-2 | once | - | TRBV19 | TGTGCCAGTAGTAGGGACTGGGGCAACACCGGGGAGCTGTTTTTT | CASSRDWGNTGELFF
TRBJ2-7 | - | TRBD1 | TRBV4-3 | TGCGCCAGCAGCCAAGGTTTCGGTGGGGACAGGAGCTACGAGCAGTACTTC | CASSQGFGGDRSYEQYF
TRBJ2-3 | - | - | TRBV18 | TGTGCCAGCTCAACCGAGGTAGATACGCAGTATTTT | CASSTEVDTQYF
TRBJ1-4 | - | - | TRBV11-2 | TGTGCCAGCAGCCTAGCCGGGGCCTCGGGGGGAAAACTGTTTTTT | CASSLAGASGGKLFF
TRBJ1-3 | - | - | TRBV2 | TGTGCCAGCAGTGAGGTGAACACCATATATTTT | CASSEVNTIYF
TRBJ1-2 | - | - | TRBV10-3 | TGTGCCATCAGTGGGGAGACCGCTATAGGTCTTGGCTACACCTTC | CAISGETAIGLGYTF
TRBJ1-3 | - | - | TRBV29-1 | TGCAGCGTTGCTCTGTCAGCTGGAAACACCATATATTTT | CSVALSAGNTIYF
TRBJ2-7 | - | TRBD1 | TRBV6-9 | TGTGCCAGCAGGCCCGGACAGGCCTACGAGCAGTACTTC | CASRPGQAYEQYF
TRBJ2-3 | - | - | TRBV7-9 | TGTGCCAGCAGCCGTCGGGACGAGGGCACAGATACGCAGTATTTT | CASSRRDEGTDTQYF
TRBJ2-1 | - | TRBD2 | TRBV7-3 | TGTGCCAGCAGCTCCCTAGCGGGGACGGGGTATGAGCAGTTCTTC | CASSSLAGTGYEQFF
TRBJ1-5 | few | - | TRBV7-8 | TGTGCCAGCAGCTTAGGACTCAGCCAGCCCCAGCATTTT | CASSLGLSQPQHF
TRBJ1-5 | - | - | TRBV6-2/TRBV6-3 | TGTGCCAGCAGTAAAACTCGGACCCAGGGAATAAGCAATCAGCCCCAGCATTTT | CASSKTRTQGISNQPQHF
TRBJ2-5 | - | - | TRBV6-5 | TGTGCCAGCAGTTACTCGGGTTCTAGCAAGGAGACCCAGTACTTC | CASSYSGSSKETQYF
TRBJ1-1 | - | - | TRBV4-1 | TGCGCCAGCAGCCAAGAGTGGGACGCGAACACTGAAGCTTTCTTT | CASSQEWDANTEAFF
TRBJ1-4 | - | - | TRBV6-2/TRBV6-3 | TGTGCCAGCAGTTACGGAGGGCTTGATGAAAAACTGTTTTTT | CASSYGGLDEKLFF
TRBJ2-7 | once | TRBD2 | TRBV7-7 | TGTGCCAGCAGCTTCGGCGAAGCGGGGACCTACGAACAGTACTTC | CASSFGEAGTYEQYF
TRBJ2-1 | - | - | TRBV4-3 | TGCGCCAGCAGCCACAAGAGGGGCCATGAGCAGTTCTTC | CASSHKRGHEQFF
TRBJ1-2 | - | - | TRBV30 | TGTGCCTGGAGCGATGATAATAACTATGGCTACACCTTC | CAWSDDNNYGYTF
TRBJ1-2 | - | - | TRBV25-1 | TGTGCCAGCAGCGGTCCGGCACAGGGCTTCTATGGCTACACCTTC | CASSGPAQGFYGYTF
TRBJ2-7 | - | - | TRBV28 | TGTGCCAGCAGTTTGTCGTTAGGGGGCTCCTACGAGCAGTACTTC | CASSLSLGGSYEQYF
TRBJ2-7 | - | - | TRBV7-7 | TGTGCCAGCAGCCCCGGCCCCGGGGGAGGCTCCTACGAGCAGTACTTC | CASSPGPGGGSYEQYF
TRBJ1-5 | - | TRBD1 | TRBV28 | TGTGCCAGCAGTCCCCAGGGGCTTGGGACAGGGACTCAGTCCCAGCATTTT | CASSPQGLGTGTQSQHF
TRBJ1-6 | - | - | TRBV30 | TGTGCCTGGAGTCCTCAGGGAAATTCACCCCTCCACTTT | CAWSPQGNSPLHF
TRBJ1-5 | - | TRBD1 | TRBV6-6 | TGTGCCAGCAGACAACAGGGGGCGGGCAATCAGCCCCAGCATTTT | CASRQQGAGNQPQHF
TRBJ1-4 | - | - | TRBV25-1 | TGTGCCAGCAGTGAGGCGTCGGTGACTAATGAAAAACTGTTTTTT | CASSEASVTNEKLFF
TRBJ2-7 | - | - | TRBV19 | TGTGCCAGTAGTCCCGGGACGGAAACCTACGAGCAGTACTTC | CASSPGTETYEQYF
TRBJ1-4 | - | - | TRBV9 | TGTGCCAGCAGCGTAGATGAGGGAACTAATGAAAAACTGTTTTTT | CASSVDEGTNEKLFF
TRBJ2-7 | - | - | TRBV5-1 | TGCGCCAGCGGGACGGAGATTTACGAGCAGTACTTC | CASGTEIYEQYF
TRBJ1-6 | - | - | TRBV7-9 | TGTGCCAGCAGCGTTCCCGGAACTGATTCACCCCTCCACTTT | CASSVPGTDSPLHF